This T cell receptor (beta chain) derives from a study of T-cell memory formation after mild COVID-19 (dated by TCRdb to the early 2020s). Regarding the study in general: TCR sequence clusters from the two donors were found to be largely donor specific. The cohort was made up of two young adult volunteers, one female and one male, who were previously healthy. In a couple of donors, T-cell clones that expanded and contracted after mild COVID-19 were tracked by sequencing TCRalpha and TCRbeta repertoires over time. The paper's findings and limits, for the study overall: Contracting CD4+ clones turned up mainly in the CM and EM memory subsets, whereas EMRA was where CD8+ clones were enriched. Whether the second-wave clones peaking on day 37 were SARS-CoV-2 specific was not confirmed. Only two mild cases were covered by the study, and larger cohorts that include severe cases with pre-infection samples were considered necessary. Balanced CD4/CD8 phenotypes were observed for clones contracting from day 15 to 85, whereas a bias towards CD4+ was observed for a second wave of clones expanding from day 15 to 37. The detection of some responding clones in pre-infection memory suggests that pre-existing cross-reactive memory T cells joined the SARS-CoV-2 response.

The instrument given in TCRdb is Illumina NovaSeq 6000. Using 5'RACE with constant-segment primers, TCRalpha and TCRbeta cDNA libraries were constructed, with sample barcodes and unique molecular identifiers added in the process. RNA was extracted from every sample with Trizol reagent. Library amplification was performed in two PCR steps, and a second sample barcode and Illumina TruSeq adapters were introduced in the second step. The libraries were sequenced on an Illumina NovaSeq using 2 x 150 bp paired-end reads. The study's own analysis went as follows. Demultiplexing of reads and collapsing into UMI-guided consensus sequences were performed with migec v1.2.7. Using mixcr v2.1.11, the UMI consensuses were aligned to TRA and TRB V and J templates and assembled into clonotypes. A clonotype was counted as expanded or contracted only if both edgeR and NoisET called the change significant, with noise models trained on biological replicates. edgeR calls used a false discovery rate-adjusted p below 0.01 and a log2 fold-change threshold of 1. As an exploratory analysis of dynamics, max-normalized trajectories of the 1000 most abundant clonotypes were examined by PCA with hierarchical clustering. Each responding clone was given a CD4 or CD8 phenotype based on the CD4+ and CD8+ repertoires, which had been sequenced separately. TCRdb took the public reads, trimmed them with fastp at Q25, ran MiXCR for clone calling and kept in-frame beta chains. Each entry merges the rows of one CDR3 protein and shows their most common DNA and genes. TCRdb, rather than the study authors, made the V and J calls. Present in this sample are a few hundred thousand distinct CDR3 sequences, approximately 19% of which were seen just once. The ten top clones hold 20% to 25% of the sample.

The CDR3, cysteine through phenylalanine, is 16 amino acids long. Only the CDR3 part of the read is kept: 48 bases, read in frame from the first base. Ficoll-Paque density gradient centrifugation was used to isolate PBMCs. The sample holds many counts of this clonotype. What antigen it recognizes has not been identified. Per-base qualities were not stored, and no clone one base away is much larger. The sequenced sample was PBMCs or a T cell subset sorted from them (not recorded which). The clonotype was recovered from a man aged 18 to 30 who had mild COVID-19 (a few samples of this study predate the infection). The sample titles of this study are shuffled in the database, so cell type and time point are left out; the donor was told from shared clones. This receptor chain uses TRBV21-1 and TRBJ2-5; the D call in the table, TRBD1, was not verified against the DNA. TRBV21-1 corresponds to a pseudogene. The CDR3: CASSKVSRGGLETQYF. The bases are TGTGCCAGCAGCAAAGTTAGCAGGGGAGGCTTGGAGACCCAGTACTTC.